Below, one T cell receptor (beta chain) is given with its context. This clone was picked up one time. This clone's antigen is unknown. Base qualities are missing; no much larger clone stands one base away. Libraries were constructed by the immunoSEQ multiplex PCR assay. TCRdb obtained this table from immuneACCESS and retained in-frame rearrangements with V and J assigned. These tables miss some clones; where compared with another copy, unresolved V genes account for less than half of the shortfall, and the remainder is unexplained. Within this sample are more than 100,000 clones, with approximately 90% of them counted one time only. In total, the top ten clones hold about 0.89% of the sample. The entry originates in a study of T cell changes during pregnancy in multiple sclerosis (dated by TCRdb to the late 2010s). About the investigation overall: In women with multiple sclerosis, the researchers looked at how the T cell repertoire shifted as pregnancy progressed.

The CDR3 measures 13 amino acids from cysteine to phenylalanine. Of all the DNA, just the CDR3 is kept, 39 bases in frame from base 1. V gives up 4 bases and J gives up 0 bases, and the segment between their germline ends measures 7 bases. Based on the germline V gene, the CDR1 and CDR2 sequences are SQVTM and ANQGSEA. The sequence came from a female donor with multiple sclerosis, enrolled in a pregnancy study. This chain joins TRBV29-1 to TRBJ2-1; the D gene is unclear. Sample: peripheral blood, taken after pregnancy. At the DNA level, the sequence is TGCAGCGTTGGCCCGGGCTCCTACAATGAGCAGTTCTTC. This translates into CSVGPGSYNEQFF.